The sequence of this T cell receptor (beta chain) was determined in a study of spatial heterogeneity in lung cancer. Study conclusions and caveats: Expanded alpha and beta TCR counts within tumors tracked tumor mutation counts.

This clonotype rates as medium-sized. Its antigen is unidentified. A library prepared for alpha chains yielded this beta chain as an off-target read; its size is of little meaning. Each CDR3 protein is one row after TCRdb ran MiXCR on the 5' RACE reads. The table shows about 6,000 distinct CDR3 sequences, with 14% occurring only once. V shed 6 bases and J 7 bases; nucleotides not matched to a gene: 7. This CDR3 contains 13 residues. Per the germline V gene, CDR1 is MDHEN and CDR2 is SYDVKM. This sample's time point: sample taken at primary tumor resection. The chain carries TRBV28 and TRBJ1-1; TRBD1 matches at 8 bases. The sequence came from a male donor with early-stage non-small cell lung cancer. The sample consisted of lung tumor tissue, taken at surgery. CDR3 coding DNA: TGTGCCAGCAGCCGGGGACAGGCGATTGAAGCTTTCTTT. Protein product: CASSRGQAIEAFF.